One and the same sample provided the 21 T cell receptor beta chains below, sequenced in a study of blood T cell repertoires in COVID-19. This table comes from immunoSEQ multiplex PCR, and its TCRdb copy is limited to in-frame clones, with some not included. The data hold 50,000 to 85,000 clones, with roughly nine tenths observed a single time. The sample was peripheral blood. The receptors were gathered from a human donor in a cohort sampled during active COVID-19.

This rearrangement joins TRBV4-3 to TRBJ2-2; no firm D call. The V gene lost 3 bases and the J gene lost 5 bases, with 16 bases spanning the gap. This CDR3 has 16 residues. Germline CDR1 is LGHNA and CDR2 is YSLEER. Here the CDR3 reads CASSHREAASTGELFF. In DNA form, the CDR3 reads TGCGCCAGCAGCCACCGCGAGGCCGCCAGTACCGGGGAGCTGTTTTTT.

This clone was observed a few times. Other DNA sequences in this sample translate to the same CDR3. The chain joins TRBV14 to TRBJ2-5; possible D gene TRBD1, 6 bases. Germline-derived CDR1 and CDR2 are SGHDN and FVKESK. This CDR3 spans 13 amino acids. V was shortened by 5 bases and J by 2 bases, with 9 bases between the two germline ends. Here the CDR3 reads CASSWTAQETQYF. The DNA of the CDR3 is TGTGCCAGCAGCTGGACAGCTCAAGAGACCCAGTACTTC.

This clone was observed a single time. The V gene is TRBV7-3, the J gene TRBJ1-1; D remains ambiguous. CDR1 and CDR2 from the germline V gene are SGHTA and FQGTGA. The CDR3 length is 18 residues. V was clipped by 2 bases and J by 0 bases, with 19 bases between them. Here the CDR3 DNA reads TGTGCCAGCAGCTTACGGGTTGGCGGGTTAGGCATGAACACTGAAGCTTTCTTT. It translates to CASSLRVGGLGMNTEAFF. Full variable domain (missing parts from reference TRBV7-3 and TRBJ1-1): GAGVSQTPSNKVTEKGKYVELRCDPISGHTALYWYRQSLGQGPEFLIYFQGTGAADDSGLPNDRFFAVRPEGSVSTLKIQRTERGDSAVYLCASSLRVGGLGMNTEAFFGQGTRLTVV.

The rearrangement joins TRBV4-2 to TRBJ2-3; 9 bases are a match to TRBD1. The CDR3 is made up of 16 amino acids. The V segment lost 6 bases and the J segment 4 bases; nucleotides outside the gene matches: 11. Looked up from germline, CDR1 is LGHNA and CDR2 is YNFKEQ. The CDR3 loop reads CASSPTGTGPPDTQYF. DNA of the CDR3: TGTGCCAGCAGTCCGACGGGGACAGGGCCCCCAGATACGCAGTATTTT.

CDR3 sequence reads: CASQGTSGRDTQYF. In DNA form, the CDR3 reads TGTGCCAGCCAAGGGACTAGCGGGAGAGATACGCAGTATTTT. This chain joins TRBV28 and TRBJ2-3, with 14 nucleotides matching TRBD2. Losses at the gene ends were 8 bases for V and 5 bases for J; bases not matched to a gene: 3. CDR3 length equals 14 residues. Germline V gene lookup returns CDR1 MDHEN and CDR2 SYDVKM.

This rearrangement joins TRBV5-5 to TRBJ1-4, with TRBD1 matching 11 bases. The CDR3 has 15 amino acids. The V gene end was trimmed by 4 bases and the J gene end by 7 bases; junction bases not matched to a gene: 6. Germline CDR1 reads SGHKS; CDR2 reads YYEKEE (reference sequence). CDR3 sequence reads: CASSDFGTGGEKLFF. The CDR3 nucleotides read TGTGCCAGCAGCGACTTCGGGACAGGGGGTGAAAAACTGTTTTTT.

The chain uses TRBV10-3 and TRBJ1-1; TRBD1 agrees at 7 bases. The junction had 7 bases not matched to a gene; V was cut back by 2 bases and J by 4 bases. Germline V lookup: CDR1 ENHRY, CDR2 SYGVKD. This CDR3 spans 15 amino acids. The CDR3 DNA reads TGTGCCATCAGTGAGGTACAGGGGCTTTTCACTGAAGCTTTCTTT. Translation gives CAISEVQGLFTEAFF.

The chain couples TRBV7-2 to TRBJ2-5; TRBD2 matches at 9 bases. This CDR3 has 15 amino acids. The germline gives CDR1 SGHTA, CDR2 FQGNSA. V shed 5 bases, J shed 5 bases, and the junction held 9 bases outside the gene matches. Written as DNA, the CDR3 is TGTGCCAGCAGCCATATAGCGGGAGAAAGTGAGACCCAGTACTTC. It codes for CASSHIAGESETQYF.

The rearrangement joins TRBV18 to TRBJ1-2; TRBD1 might be the D (5 bases). From germline, CDR1 is KGHSH and CDR2 LQKENI. The V and J ends lost 6 bases and 0 bases respectively, with 26 bases between them. CDR3 length: 19 residues. The CDR3 DNA follows: TGTGCCAGCTCTCAAGCACCGGCCCAGGGTACTCTTACTAACTATGGCTACACCTTC. This gives the protein CASSQAPAQGTLTNYGYTF.

The CDR3 DNA reads as TGCGCCAGCAGCTTGTATTTTCAGGATAGCACAGATACGCAGTATTTT. Translating it yields CASSLYFQDSTDTQYF. The chain couples TRBV5-1 to TRBJ2-3; D call uncertain. CDR3 length: 16 residues. Trimming shortened V by 1 base and J by 0 bases, and 12 bases separated the two germline ends. Germline CDR1 is SGHRS and CDR2 is YFSETQ.

This clone was detected once. The chain links TRBV11-2 to TRBJ2-1; no definite D call. CDR3 length: 15 residues. Between the trimmed V and J ends, which lost 1 base and 6 bases, there was a span of 13 bases. The germline gives CDR1 SGHAT, CDR2 FQNNGV. The CDR3 nucleotides are TGTGCCAGCAGCTTAGGGGTCGAAGCGAGCAATGAGCAGTTCTTC. Its translation: CASSLGVEASNEQFF.

This rearrangement joins TRBV7-8 to TRBJ1-2; the match to TRBD1 covers 11 bases. Trimming took 0 bases from V and 7 from J; bases not matched to a gene: 7. From germline, CDR1 is SGHVS and CDR2 FQNEAQ. The CDR3 length is 16 residues. The CDR3 bases are TGTGCCAGCAGCTTAGCGGTGGGGACAGGGGGTGGTGGCTACACCTTC. Its translation is CASSLAVGTGGGGYTF.

The V call is TRBV28, the J call TRBJ2-3; 9 bases are a match to TRBD1. Germline assignment: CDR1 MDHEN and CDR2 SYDVKM. V was clipped by 2 bases and J by 2 bases; unmatched bases: 11. The CDR3 runs 18 residues. The CDR3 sequence: CASSLRTLGQGYTDTQYF. CDR3 bases: TGTGCCAGCAGTTTACGTACGTTGGGACAGGGATACACAGATACGCAGTATTTT. Together with reference TRBV28 and TRBJ2-3, the CDR3 gives the full variable domain: DVKVTQSSRYLVKRTGEKVFLECVQDMDHENMFWYRQDPGLGLRLIYFSYDVKMKEKGDIPEGYSVSREKKERFSLILESASTNQTSMYLCASSLRTLGQGYTDTQYFGPGTRLTVL.

The V call is TRBV7-9, the J call TRBJ2-1; D not certain. The germline CDR1 and CDR2 sequences are SEHNR and FQNEAQ (reference sequence). The CDR3 consists of 11 residues. V was cut by 4 bases and J by 11 bases, with 9 bases left in between. The CDR3 sequence is CASSSGEKQFF. CDR3 sequence (DNA): TGTGCCAGCAGCTCAGGTGAGAAGCAGTTCTTC.

The chain carries TRBV30 and TRBJ2-3, with D possibly matching TRBD2 (5 bases). Looked up from germline, CDR1 is GTSNPN and CDR2 is SVGIG (reference sequence). V shed 8 bases and J shed 3 bases, with 12 bases lying between them. The CDR3 is made up of 12 amino acids. Here the CDR3 DNA reads TGTGCCGGAGGACGTGGGACAGATACGCAGTATTTT. Translation gives CAGGRGTDTQYF.

This chain connects TRBV27 to TRBJ2-3, with 9 positions matching TRBD2. The trim removed 4 bases at V and 4 bases at J, leaving 9 bases unmatched. CDR3 size: 16 residues. Germline-derived CDR1 and CDR2 are MNHEY and SMNVEV (reference sequence). CDR3 in DNA: TGTGCCAGCAGTTCCCTTGGCGGGGGGGCCCCAGATACGCAGTATTTT. As protein: CASSSLGGGAPDTQYF.

V and J are TRBV5-5 and TRBJ2-7; D is perhaps TRBD2 (5 bases). Trimming left V 0 bases short and J 4 bases short, with 20 bases between. The CDR3 consists of 17 residues. CDR1 and CDR2 from the germline V gene are SGHKS and YYEKEE (reference sequence). The CDR3 here is CASSLAGPPAGGYEQYF. The CDR3, as DNA: TGTGCCAGCAGCTTGGCCGGTCCCCCGGCAGGAGGTTACGAGCAGTACTTC.

This clone was seen a few times. This rearrangement joins TRBV6-2 or TRBV6-3 to TRBJ2-3, with 12 bases matching TRBD2. The V gene's germline CDR1 is MNHEY and CDR2 SVGEGT. This CDR3 region has 18 residues. Losses at the gene ends were 2 bases for V and 2 bases for J; bases not matched to a gene: 8. CDR3 in DNA: TGTGCCAGCAGTTACGTGGCTAGCGGGAGGGCCCACACAGATACGCAGTATTTT. Translation: CASSYVASGRAHTDTQYF.

This clone was recorded once. The V call is TRBV27, the J call TRBJ1-5; D ambiguous. Looked up from germline, CDR1 is MNHEY and CDR2 is SMNVEV (reference sequence). The CDR3 runs to 13 residues. Trimming removed 6 bases at V and 3 bases at J, with 9 bases between. CDR3 amino acids: CASRSTYNQPQHF. The CDR3, as DNA: TGTGCCAGCAGATCCACCTACAATCAGCCCCAGCATTTT.

The chain recombines TRBV19 with TRBJ2-7; the D gene is possibly TRBD1 (5 bases). This CDR3 has 13 amino acids. CDR1 is LNHDA and CDR2 is SQIVND in the germline V gene (reference sequence). V was shortened by 5 bases and J by 4 bases, with 12 bases between the two germline ends. The CDR3 coding sequence is TGTGCCAGTAGTGGACAAGGAAGATACGAGCAGTACTTC. Its protein is CASSGQGRYEQYF.

The genes are TRBV19 and TRBJ1-5; TRBD1 is a possible D gene (5 bases). Germline V gene lookup returns CDR1 LNHDA and CDR2 SQIVND (reference sequence). The CDR3 has 16 residues. The V end lost 3 bases, the J end lost 0 bases, and 12 bases lay between the germline ends. The CDR3 loop is CASSIVGQYSNQPQHF. CDR3 nucleotides: TGTGCCAGTAGTATTGTGGGGCAGTATAGCAATCAGCCCCAGCATTTT.